The 15 T cell receptor beta chains listed next were all sequenced from one sample in a study of patients and donors after allogeneic stem cell transplantation. MiXCR was run by TCRdb on the RT-PCR reads, yielding one entry per CDR3 protein. The sample includes some 200,000 distinct CDR3 sequences, 40% to 45% of them seen just once. Sequencing was done on a sample of blood, either unsorted or a sorted T cell fraction (not recorded which). The receptors come from a human donor who was either an allogeneic HSCT recipient or a stem cell or donor lymphocyte infusion donor (not recorded which). It is not recorded whose cells these are; they may come from a transplant donor.

V and J are TRBV11-2 and TRBJ2-1; unclear D gene. Germline lookup yields CDR1 SGHAT and CDR2 FQNNGV. The CDR3 covers 13 residues. V was clipped by 1 base and J by 5 bases, with 6 bases between them. Written as DNA, the CDR3 is TGTGCCAGCAGCTTAGTCCTGGACAATGAGCAGTTCTTC. Translated: CASSLVLDNEQFF.

This clonotype was seen just once. The CDR3, as DNA: TGTGCCAGCAGTTACGAACCCGGGACAGCGACCGGTTATCAGCCCCAGCATTTT. Encoded protein: CASSYEPGTATGYQPQHF. The chain is built from TRBV6-2 or TRBV6-3 and TRBJ1-5; TRBD1 matches 7 bases. J was trimmed by 5 bases and V by 2 bases; bases with no gene match: 15. CDR3 length: 18 residues. Germline V gene data show CDR1 as MNHEY and CDR2 as SVGEGT.

This clonotype was counted many times. The V and J genes are TRBV11-2 and TRBJ2-1, with TRBD1 matching 9 bases. J was trimmed by 3 bases and V by 0 bases; bases with no gene match: 0. The CDR3 has 15 amino acids. The germline CDR1 and CDR2 sequences are SGHAT and FQNNGV. This chain's CDR3 is CASSLEGQGYNEQFF. DNA of the CDR3: TGTGCCAGCAGCTTAGAGGGACAGGGCTACAATGAGCAGTTCTTC.

This clonotype came up a few times. The rearrangement links TRBV20-1 to TRBJ2-1, with D perhaps TRBD1 (6 bases). Per the germline V gene, CDR1 is DFQATT and CDR2 is SNEGSKA (reference sequence). V was clipped by 2 bases and J by 5 bases, with 7 bases between them. CDR3 length equals 12 residues. The CDR3 protein is CSARRTDNEQFF. In nucleotides, the CDR3 is TGCAGTGCTAGAAGGACAGACAATGAGCAGTTCTTC.

The genes are TRBV12-3 or TRBV12-4 and TRBJ2-3; TRBD2 matches at 9 bases. After removal of 0 bases from V and 0 bases from J, the junction contained 4 bases not matched to a gene. This CDR3 spans 17 amino acids. The CDR3 DNA sequence: TGTGCCAGCAGTTTAGCTCCTAGCGGGATTAGCACAGATACGCAGTATTTT. This sequence encodes CASSLAPSGISTDTQYF.

The table lists this clonotype with many counts. J is TRBJ1-1 and V is TRBV5-1, with a possible D match to TRBD1 (6 bases). Between the trimmed V and J ends, which lost 0 bases and 1 base, there was a span of 7 bases. CDR1 and CDR2 from the germline V gene are SGHRS and YFSETQ. The CDR3 loop spans 14 amino acids. CDR3: CASSLAQGNTEAFF. Written as DNA, the CDR3 is TGCGCCAGCAGCTTGGCACAGGGGAACACTGAAGCTTTCTTT. The full variable domain, rest sourced from reference TRBV5-1 and TRBJ1-1, is KAGVTQTPRYLIKTRGQQVTLSCSPISGHRSVSWYQQTPGQGLQFLFEYFSETQRNKGNFPGRFSGRQFSNSRSEMNVSTLELGDSALYLCASSLAQGNTEAFFGQGTRLTVV.

The chain joins TRBV15 to TRBJ1-2, with D perhaps TRBD1 (5 bases). CDR1 is LNHNV, CDR2 YYDKDF, per germline (reference sequence). V was clipped by 0 bases and J by 2 bases, with 16 bases between them. This CDR3 has 17 amino acids. CDR3 loop: CATSRDLVGDPNYGYTF. The CDR3 DNA is TGTGCCACCAGCAGAGATCTGGTGGGGGACCCAAACTATGGCTACACCTTC.

This clonotype has more than one count but fewer than ten. The genes are TRBV12-3 or TRBV12-4 and TRBJ1-2, with 8 bases that match TRBD1. The CDR3 extends over 15 amino acids. Trimming took 5 bases from V and 4 from J; bases not matched to a gene: 9. The CDR3 reads CASSLGTGSSYGYTF. CDR3 DNA: TGTGCCAGCAGTCTAGGGACAGGATCCTCCTATGGCTACACCTTC.

The gene calls are TRBV15 and TRBJ2-1; weak D call: TRBD2 (6 bases). V lost 0 bases and J lost 7, with 10 bases in between. CDR1 is LNHNV and CDR2 is YYDKDF in the germline V gene (reference sequence). The CDR3 consists of 14 residues. CDR3 in DNA: TGTGCCACCAGCAGAGATTTTCGGGAGAATGAGCAGTTCTTC. Its protein is CATSRDFRENEQFF.

The V and J genes are TRBV20-1 and TRBJ1-1; no clear D. The CDR3 totals 12 residues. In germline, CDR1 is DFQATT, CDR2 SNEGSKA (reference sequence). Trimming took off 4 bases at V and 4 bases at J, with 10 bases between the two ends. The CDR3 nucleotides read TGCAGTGCTATAGCCGGGTTCACTGAAGCTTTCTTT. It is translated as CSAIAGFTEAFF.

The genes are TRBV4-3 and TRBJ2-7; D is uncertain. V was clipped by 4 bases and J by 1 base, with 11 bases between them. There are 14 residues in the CDR3. Germline V gene lookup returns CDR1 LGHNA and CDR2 YSLEER. The DNA of the CDR3 is TGCGCCAGCAGCCCCGCGCAGGCATCCTACGAGCAGTACTTC. It is translated as CASSPAQASYEQYF.

The J gene is TRBJ1-2, the V gene TRBV29-1, with a tentative D call TRBD1 (6 bases). CDR3 size: 14 residues. The V gene lost 2 bases and the J gene lost 7 bases, with 17 bases spanning the gap. CDR1 SQVTM and CDR2 ANQGSEA come from the germline V gene. The CDR3 DNA reads as TGCAGCGTTGAACTCCAGGGGCAGCACTCTGGCTACACCTTC. Protein: CSVELQGQHSGYTF.

The table lists this clonotype with many counts. The J gene is TRBJ1-2, the V gene TRBV12-3 or TRBV12-4; a possible D gene is TRBD1 (5 bases). With 3 bases removed from V and 0 bases from J, the gap between germline ends came to 20 bases. CDR3 length: 18 residues. The DNA for the CDR3 is TGTGCCAGCAGTTTTTTTGTCTTGGGGACGGTAGCTAACTATGGCTACACCTTC. Translation gives CASSFFVLGTVANYGYTF.

The chain carries TRBV3-1 and TRBJ2-1; TRBD2 might be the D (5 bases). V was trimmed by 1 base and J by 0 bases, leaving 13 bases between them. The CDR3 covers 17 residues. The V gene's germline CDR1 is LGHDT and CDR2 YNNKEL (reference sequence). The CDR3 reads CASSQAGNGPSYNEQFF. The CDR3 region has the DNA TGTGCCAGCAGCCAAGCCGGGAACGGGCCCTCCTACAATGAGCAGTTCTTC.

As concerns this clonotype: An end of the junction differs from the germline gene, which may be a read error. J is TRBJ1-6 and V is TRBV12-3 or TRBV12-4, with TRBD1 as a possible D gene (6 bases). CDR3 length: 14 amino acids. In DNA form, the CDR3 reads TGTGCCACCACCTTACAGGGCGGAAATTCACCCCTCAACTTT. Translated: CATTLQGGNSPLNF.